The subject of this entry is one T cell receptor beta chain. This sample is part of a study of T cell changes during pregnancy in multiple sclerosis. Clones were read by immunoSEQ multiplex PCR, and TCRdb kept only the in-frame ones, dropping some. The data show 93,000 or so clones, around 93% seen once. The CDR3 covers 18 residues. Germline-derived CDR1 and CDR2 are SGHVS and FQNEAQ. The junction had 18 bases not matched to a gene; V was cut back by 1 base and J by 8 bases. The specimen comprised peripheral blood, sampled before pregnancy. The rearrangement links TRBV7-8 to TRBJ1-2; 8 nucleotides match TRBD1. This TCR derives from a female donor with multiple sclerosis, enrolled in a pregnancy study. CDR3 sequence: CASSLEGFRDRYQTGYTF. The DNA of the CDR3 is TGTGCCAGCAGCTTAGAAGGGTTCCGGGACAGGTACCAAACAGGCTACACCTTC.